The 25 T cell receptor beta chains given below trace back to one sample, sequenced in a study of T cell responses to AZD1222 COVID-19 vaccine. Profiling relied on immunoSEQ multiplex PCR, and the TCRdb table lists in-frame clones only, not all of them. This table has more than 150,000 clones, around 90% appearing once. The sample was peripheral blood, taken 28 days after the second AZD1222 dose. The receptors were sampled from an adult who received the AZD1222 COVID-19 vaccine.

This chain joins TRBV10-3 and TRBJ2-1, with 10 nucleotides matching TRBD1. The CDR3 consists of 14 residues. The V and J ends lost 10 bases and 5 bases, in that order; junction bases with no gene match: 8. CDR1 and CDR2 (germline): ENHRY, SYGVKD. In DNA, the CDR3 is TGTGCCACCCATGACAGGGGGCCCGACAATGAGCAGTTCTTC. Translating gives CATHDRGPDNEQFF.

The chain combines TRBV5-4 with TRBJ2-5; D call uncertain. CDR1 is SGHNT and CDR2 is YYREEE in the germline V gene (reference sequence). This CDR3 is 13 amino acids long. V was trimmed by 0 bases and J by 3 bases, leaving 6 bases between them. The DNA for the CDR3 is TGTGCCAGCAGCTTGGCCTCTGAAGAGACCCAGTACTTC. Amino acid sequence: CASSLASEETQYF.

This clone was counted once. The chain carries TRBV5-4 and TRBJ1-5; D gene uncertain. Trimming left V 0 bases short and J 5 bases short, with 6 bases between. Germline CDR1 and CDR2: SGHNT and YYREEE (reference sequence). The length of the CDR3 is 13 residues. CDR3 sequence: CASSLGEDQPQHF. The CDR3 coding sequence is TGTGCCAGCAGCTTGGGAGAGGATCAGCCCCAGCATTTT.

The chain uses TRBV6-5 and TRBJ2-7; D is perhaps TRBD1 (7 bases). Trimming stripped 0 bases from V and 4 bases from J, with 16 bases between. CDR1 is MNHEY and CDR2 is SVGAGI in the germline V gene. The CDR3 has 16 residues. The CDR3 nucleotides read TGTGCCAGCAGTTACTCGATGAACAGGGGAGGTTACGAGCAGTACTTC. Translating it yields CASSYSMNRGGYEQYF.

V is TRBV6-5 and J is TRBJ2-1; D gene unclear. Germline V gene lookup returns CDR1 MNHEY and CDR2 SVGAGI. Trimming stripped 5 bases from V and 2 bases from J, with 13 bases between. There are 15 residues in the CDR3. CDR3 sequence (DNA): TGTGCCAGCAGTCCGGACGGAAGTACCTACAATGAGCAGTTCTTC. Protein sequence: CASSPDGSTYNEQFF.

The V gene is TRBV4-2, the J gene TRBJ2-7; TRBD1 might be the D (5 bases). The CDR3 is 17 residues long. Deletions cut 4 bases from V and 2 bases from J, with 21 bases between. Germline CDR1 and CDR2: LGHNA and YNFKEQ. For the CDR3, the DNA is TGTGCCAGCAGCCCTACTACAGGACAAGGGCGGACCTACGAGCAGTACTTC. Translated, it gives CASSPTTGQGRTYEQYF.

The V call is TRBV19, the J call TRBJ2-7; maybe TRBD1 (7 bases). V lost 6 bases, J lost 0 bases, and 15 bases lay in between. The CDR3 consists of 15 residues. Germline V gene data show CDR1 as LNHDA and CDR2 as SQIVND (reference sequence). CDR3 loop: CASRKSGGNSYEQYF. The CDR3 DNA reads TGTGCCAGTAGAAAATCAGGGGGGAACTCCTACGAGCAGTACTTC.

The chain uses TRBV24-1 and TRBJ1-1; D is perhaps TRBD1 (5 bases). Per germline, CDR1 KGHDR and CDR2 SFDVKD. V lost 7 bases to trimming and J lost 2 bases, with 13 bases between them. The CDR3 totals 14 residues. In DNA, the CDR3 is TGTGCCACCAGCCCAGGGTCGGCAAACACTGAAGCTTTCTTT. This translates into CATSPGSANTEAFF.

V and J are TRBV23-1 and TRBJ2-2; D is perhaps TRBD1 (6 bases). TRBV23-1 is labeled an ORF, and its function is uncertain. CDR3 length: 14 residues. Trimming cost V 8 bases and J 2 bases, with 12 bases left between them. The chain's CDR3 is CASGGQRNTGELFF. In DNA, the CDR3 is TGCGCCAGCGGTGGACAGAGAAACACCGGGGAGCTGTTTTTT.

This chain connects TRBV6-5 to TRBJ2-6; perhaps TRBD1 as D (6 bases). The length of the CDR3 is 16 residues. The V gene's germline CDR1 is MNHEY and CDR2 SVGAGI. V lost 2 bases, J lost 2 bases, and 10 bases lay in between. The CDR3 nucleotides are TGTGCCAGCAGTTACGTACCAGGGGCTGGGGCCAACGTCCTGACTTTC. This encodes CASSYVPGAGANVLTF.

The chain has TRBV5-5 and TRBJ2-7; 7 positions match TRBD1. Germline V gene lookup returns CDR1 SGHKS and CDR2 YYEKEE (reference sequence). The trim removed 2 bases at V and 3 bases at J, leaving 11 bases unmatched. CDR3 length: 16 residues. The CDR3 DNA follows: TGTGCCAGCAGCTTACAGGGGCGGACAGGAGACTACGAGCAGTACTTC. This sequence encodes CASSLQGRTGDYEQYF.

The chain recombines TRBV18 with TRBJ2-7, with 9 bases matching TRBD1. V was pared by 3 bases and J by 5 bases, with 14 bases of the junction left unmatched. The CDR3 runs to 17 residues. CDR1 KGHSH and CDR2 LQKENI come from the germline V gene. This chain's CDR3 is CASSPRVSGTGPHEQYF. The CDR3 coding sequence is TGTGCCAGCTCACCCCGAGTCTCCGGGACAGGGCCCCACGAGCAGTACTTC.

About this clone: At the DNA level, this CDR3 is encoded by other sequences in the same sample as well. The rearrangement uses TRBV19 and TRBJ2-2; D not resolved. V gave up 5 bases and J gave up 4 bases, with 5 bases separating them. The CDR3 is 12 amino acids. Per the germline V gene, CDR1 is LNHDA and CDR2 is SQIVND (reference sequence). Written as DNA, the CDR3 is TGTGCCAGTAGTCCCGCCACCGGGGAGCTGTTTTTT. This translates into CASSPATGELFF.

The rearrangement uses TRBV7-2 and TRBJ2-3; D may be TRBD1 (7 bases). The CDR3 is made up of 15 amino acids. From germline, CDR1 is SGHTA and CDR2 FQGNSA. Trimming took off 8 bases at V and 3 bases at J, with 18 bases between the two ends. The CDR3 protein is CASSSGAGGTDTQYF. CDR3 in DNA: TGTGCCAGCTCAAGCGGCGCAGGGGGGACAGATACGCAGTATTTT.

This clone was seen just once. V is TRBV5-1 and J is TRBJ1-3, with 8 bases identical to TRBD1. Unmatched junction bases numbered 6, after V lost 0 bases and J lost 4 bases. Germline CDR1 reads SGHRS; CDR2 reads YFSETQ. CDR3 length equals 16 residues. The CDR3: CASSLAGQGYGNTIYF. The CDR3 DNA is TGCGCCAGCAGCTTGGCCGGACAGGGCTACGGAAACACCATATATTTT.

The J gene is TRBJ2-1, the V gene TRBV3-1 (or the pseudogene TRBV3-2), with D possibly TRBD1 on 5 matching bases. Trimming shortened V by 8 bases and J by 1 base, and 15 bases separated the two germline ends. The CDR3 loop spans 15 amino acids. Per germline, CDR1 LGHDT and CDR2 YNNKEL (reference sequence). CDR3 nucleotide sequence: TGTGCCAGCGATTGGGGCAGGGCGTCCTACAATGAGCAGTTCTTC. Protein sequence: CASDWGRASYNEQFF.

This sequence joins TRBV6-1 and TRBJ1-4; 7 bases match TRBD1. The CDR3 is 16 residues long. The germline V gene has CDR1 MNHNS and CDR2 SASEGT. Trimming removed 4 bases from V and 6 bases from J; junction bases left unmatched: 11. The CDR3 DNA follows: TGTGCCAGCAGTGCCACCCCACAGGGGCGGGATGAAAAACTGTTTTTT. This translates into CASSATPQGRDEKLFF.

The genes are TRBV19 and TRBJ2-1; 7 nucleotides line up with TRBD1. The germline V gene encodes CDR1 LNHDA and CDR2 SQIVND (reference sequence). J lost 9 bases, V lost 8 bases, and 7 bases had no gene match. CDR3 length: 12 residues. The DNA of the CDR3 is TGTGCCAGTCGCCGTGCAGGGGGTGAGCAGTTCTTC. As protein: CASRRAGGEQFF.

The rearrangement uses TRBV6-6 and TRBJ2-6; 7 nucleotides line up with TRBD1. CDR1 and CDR2 from the germline V gene are MNHNY and SVGAGI (reference sequence). J gave up 1 base and V 5 bases, and 8 bases lay outside the gene matches. The CDR3 runs to 17 residues. CDR3 sequence: CASSRTTGASGANVLTF. DNA of the CDR3: TGTGCCAGCAGTCGCACAACAGGGGCTTCTGGGGCCAACGTCCTGACTTTC.

The V call is TRBV18, the J call TRBJ2-3, with a possible D match to TRBD1 (6 bases). CDR3 length equals 14 residues. Germline CDR1 is KGHSH and CDR2 is LQKENI. The V and J ends lost 3 bases and 2 bases respectively, with 9 bases between them. The chain's CDR3 is CASSPGQYTDTQYF. The CDR3 DNA follows: TGTGCCAGCTCACCCGGACAGTACACAGATACGCAGTATTTT.

V is TRBV30 and J is TRBJ2-7; no definite D call. The CDR3 runs to 12 residues. Trimming cost V 0 bases and J 6 bases, with 9 bases left between them. Germline V gene data show CDR1 as GTSNPN and CDR2 as SVGIG (reference sequence). The CDR3 DNA reads TGTGCCTGGAGTGTGGTGTGGGGCGAGCAGTACTTC. Its protein is CAWSVVWGEQYF.

J is TRBJ1-4 and V is TRBV7-2; D unresolved. Germline lookup yields CDR1 SGHTA and CDR2 FQGNSA. The CDR3 loop spans 14 amino acids. V was trimmed by 3 bases and J by 4 bases, leaving 9 bases between them. The CDR3 DNA is TGTGCCAGCAGCTTGTCGTACTATAATGAAAAACTGTTTTTT. Protein product: CASSLSYYNEKLFF.

This rearrangement joins TRBV7-8 to TRBJ2-7, with a possible D match to TRBD2 (6 bases). The germline V and J ends were trimmed by 6 bases and 3 bases, with 15 bases remaining between them. The germline V gene encodes CDR1 SGHVS and CDR2 FQNEAQ. The CDR3 extends over 14 amino acids. The CDR3 loop reads CASRPPGGVYEQYF. As DNA, the CDR3 is TGTGCCAGCAGACCACCCGGGGGAGTCTACGAGCAGTACTTC.

The rearrangement uses TRBV6-2 or TRBV6-3 and TRBJ2-3; possibly TRBD2 for D (6 bases). Looked up from germline, CDR1 is MNHEY and CDR2 is SVGEGT. This CDR3 region has 17 residues. V was shortened by 5 bases and J by 0 bases, with 18 bases between the two germline ends. In nucleotides, the CDR3 is TGTGCCAGCAGTCCCTACCCGGACGGGACTAGCACAGATACGCAGTATTTT. It codes for CASSPYPDGTSTDTQYF.

J is TRBJ1-2 and V is TRBV28, with a weak D call TRBD1 (5 bases). This CDR3 has 17 amino acids. Germline CDR1 is MDHEN and CDR2 is SYDVKM. Trimming shortened V by 4 bases and J by 5 bases, and 23 bases separated the two germline ends. The CDR3: CASSSPGTSGGLYGYTF. The CDR3 DNA follows: TGTGCCAGCAGTTCACCCGGGACCTCCGGCGGACTTTATGGCTACACCTTC.